One sample yielded the 14 T cell receptor beta chains listed below, sequenced in a study of radiotherapy plus CTLA-4 blockade in lung cancer. Repertoires were generated with immunoSEQ multiplex PCR, while TCRdb's copy carries only in-frame clones and drops some. This sample has approximately 110,000 clones, with approximately 77% found just once. The sequencing used peripheral blood, collected from a patient treated with radiotherapy plus ipilimumab. The receptor source for this set is a human donor with non-small cell lung cancer that progressed on radiotherapy plus ipilimumab. Some clones in this sample may be carry-over from other donors' samples.

V gene TRBV11-2 combines with J gene TRBJ2-3; D gene ambiguous. Per the germline V gene, CDR1 is SGHAT and CDR2 is FQNNGV. The CDR3 has 14 amino acids. V was clipped by 0 bases and J by 2 bases, with 6 bases between them. For the CDR3, the DNA is TGTGCCAGCAGCTTAGAACAGAACACAGATACGCAGTATTTT. As protein: CASSLEQNTDTQYF. Variable domain in full (rest from reference TRBV11-2 and TRBJ2-3): EAGVAQSPRYKIIEKRQSVAFWCNPISGHATLYWYQQILGQGPKLLIQFQNNGVVDDSQLPKDRFSAERLKGVDSTLKIQPAKLEDSAVYLCASSLEQNTDTQYFGPGTRLTVL.

This clone is a singleton in its sample. The chain joins TRBV28 to TRBJ1-1; weak D call: TRBD1 (6 bases). V dropped 3 bases and J dropped 6 bases, with 8 bases sitting between them. There are 12 residues in the CDR3. Germline lookup yields CDR1 MDHEN and CDR2 SYDVKM. CDR3 residues: CASSLGHSEAFF. CDR3 nucleotide sequence: TGTGCCAGCAGTTTGGGACACTCTGAAGCTTTCTTT. Full variable domain (missing parts from reference TRBV28 and TRBJ1-1): DVKVTQSSRYLVKRTGEKVFLECVQDMDHENMFWYRQDPGLGLRLIYFSYDVKMKEKGDIPEGYSVSREKKERFSLILESASTNQTSMYLCASSLGHSEAFFGQGTRLTVV.

The chain uses TRBV5-8 and TRBJ1-3; no reliable D call. Trimming cost V 0 bases and J 0 bases, with 10 bases left between them. The CDR3 length is 16 residues. Germline loops: CDR1 SGHTS, CDR2 YDEGEE. CDR3 residues: CASSLAARSSGNTIYF. Here the CDR3 DNA reads TGTGCCAGCAGCTTGGCCGCAAGGAGCTCTGGAAACACCATATATTTT.

This clone appeared a single time. This chain joins TRBV6-6 and TRBJ1-4; D not certain. V lost 5 bases to trimming and J lost 5 bases, with 9 bases between them. From germline, CDR1 is MNHNY and CDR2 SVGAGI (reference sequence). The CDR3 contains 13 residues. The CDR3 loop reads CASSPVENEKLFF. CDR3 sequence (DNA): TGTGCCAGCAGTCCGGTGGAAAATGAAAAACTGTTTTTT.

The V gene is TRBV5-6, the J gene TRBJ2-1, with 9 positions matching TRBD2. Germline CDR1 reads SGHDT; CDR2 reads YYEEEE. The CDR3 has 15 amino acids. The J segment lost 7 bases and the V segment lost 2 bases, leaving 7 bases of the junction unmatched. The chain's CDR3 is CASSFERGVVNEQFF. The CDR3 region has the DNA TGTGCCAGCAGCTTCGAGCGGGGGGTAGTAAATGAGCAGTTCTTC.

V and J are TRBV7-9 and TRBJ2-7, with D perhaps TRBD1 (5 bases). V was cut by 0 bases and J by 5 bases, with 20 bases left in between. The CDR3 sequence is 17 residues long. Per the germline V gene, CDR1 is SEHNR and CDR2 is FQNEAQ (reference sequence). CDR3 region: CASSLAKLTVGVDEQYF. DNA of the CDR3: TGTGCCAGCAGCTTAGCGAAATTGACGGTAGGGGTCGACGAGCAGTACTTC.

This clone was detected only a few times. The chain couples TRBV18 to TRBJ2-7, with D unresolved. Germline V gives CDR1 KGHSH, CDR2 LQKENI. The V and J ends lost 3 bases and 3 bases respectively, with 6 bases between them. The CDR3 is 12 residues long. The CDR3 here is CASSPTIYEQYF. In DNA, the CDR3 is TGTGCCAGCTCACCCACGATCTACGAGCAGTACTTC.

Here the CDR3 reads CATSRESGYGYTF. The DNA for the CDR3 is TGTGCCACCAGCAGAGAATCAGGGTACGGCTACACCTTC. The chain employs TRBV15 and TRBJ1-2, with D possibly being TRBD1 (5 bases). V was clipped by 0 bases and J by 8 bases, with 10 bases between them. The CDR3 is 13 residues long. Germline CDR1 reads LNHNV; CDR2 reads YYDKDF (reference sequence). Based on the CDR3 plus reference TRBV15 and TRBJ1-2, the full variable domain is DAMVIQNPRYQVTQFGKPVTLSCSQTLNHNVMYWYQQKSSQAPKLLFHYYDKDFNNEADTPDNFQSRRPNTSFCFLDIRSPGLGDTAMYLCATSRESGYGYTFGSGTRLTVV.

This clone came up a few times. CDR3 DNA sequence: TGCGCCAGCAGCCAGGGTCCTCCAGGGTATGACTACGAAGGTGAAGCTTTCTTT. Protein product: CASSQGPPGYDYEGEAFF. The chain employs TRBV4-3 and TRBJ1-1; tentatively, D is TRBD1 (5 bases). Looked up from germline, CDR1 is LGHNA and CDR2 is YSLEER. The CDR3 sequence is 18 residues long. The V and J ends lost 3 bases and 7 bases respectively, with 27 bases between them.

The V and J genes are TRBV6-5 and TRBJ1-2, with TRBD1 matching 7 bases. The trim removed 2 bases at V and 7 bases at J, leaving 7 bases unmatched. The length of the CDR3 is 14 residues. CDR1 MNHEY and CDR2 SVGAGI come from the germline V gene. CDR3 sequence (DNA): TGTGCCAGCAGTTACAACAGGGGATTAGGTGGCTACACCTTC. It translates to CASSYNRGLGGYTF.

This chain links TRBV9 with TRBJ1-5; weak D call: TRBD1 (5 bases). This CDR3 comprises 14 residues. Germline V gene sequence: CDR1 SGDLS, CDR2 YYNGEE. V was cut by 3 bases and J by 5 bases, with 12 bases left in between. CDR3 loop: CASSETPGYQPQHF. CDR3 nucleotide sequence: TGTGCCAGCAGCGAGACCCCAGGGTATCAGCCCCAGCATTTT.

The chain combines TRBV9 with TRBJ2-3; the match to TRBD1 covers 7 bases. This CDR3 has 15 amino acids. Germline CDR1 and CDR2: SGDLS and YYNGEE. Unmatched junction bases numbered 11, after V lost 4 bases and J lost 6 bases. DNA for the CDR3: TGTGCCAGCAGCCCCCGACAGGGCCCAGAGGATACGCAGTATTTT. Its protein is CASSPRQGPEDTQYF.

This chain connects TRBV4-2 to TRBJ1-4; 7 bases map to TRBD1. Trimming took 1 base from V and 1 from J; bases not matched to a gene: 3. CDR1 is LGHNA and CDR2 is YNFKEQ in the germline V gene. The CDR3 runs to 16 residues. The CDR3, as DNA: TGTGCCAGCAGCCAAGGGACAGGCGTAACTAATGAAAAACTGTTTTTT. Encoded protein: CASSQGTGVTNEKLFF.

The V and J genes are TRBV5-1 and TRBJ1-2; TRBD1 might be the D (5 bases). V lost 5 bases, J lost 2 bases, and 10 bases lay in between. Germline CDR1 SGHRS, CDR2 YFSETQ. This CDR3 is 13 amino acids long. The CDR3 DNA follows: TGCGCCAGCAGTTGGACACACAACTATGGCTACACCTTC. Translated, it gives CASSWTHNYGYTF.